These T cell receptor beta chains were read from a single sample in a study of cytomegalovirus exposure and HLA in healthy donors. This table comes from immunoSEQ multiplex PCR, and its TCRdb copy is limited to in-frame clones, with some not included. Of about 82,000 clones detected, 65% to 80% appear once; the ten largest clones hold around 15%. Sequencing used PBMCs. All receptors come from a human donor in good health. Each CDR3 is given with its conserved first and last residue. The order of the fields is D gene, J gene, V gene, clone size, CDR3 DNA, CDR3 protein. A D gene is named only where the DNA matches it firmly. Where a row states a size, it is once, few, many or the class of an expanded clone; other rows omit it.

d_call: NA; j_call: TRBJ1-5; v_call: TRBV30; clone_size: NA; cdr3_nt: TGTGCCTGGAGTAGGGGGAGAGATCAGCCCCAGCATTTT; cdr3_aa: CAWSRGRDQPQHF
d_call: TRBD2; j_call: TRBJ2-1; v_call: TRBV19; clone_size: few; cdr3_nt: TGTGCCAGTAGTCCGGGGACTAGCGGCAATGAGCAGTTCTTC; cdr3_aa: CASSPGTSGNEQFF
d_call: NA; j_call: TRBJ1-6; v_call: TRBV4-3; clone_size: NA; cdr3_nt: TGCGCCAGCAGCCAAGATCGGGGGTGGAATTCACCCCTCCACTTT; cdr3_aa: CASSQDRGWNSPLHF
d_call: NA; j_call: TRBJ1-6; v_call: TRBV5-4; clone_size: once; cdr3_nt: TGTGCCAGCAGCTGGGGACTTAATTCACCCCTCCACTTT; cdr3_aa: CASSWGLNSPLHF
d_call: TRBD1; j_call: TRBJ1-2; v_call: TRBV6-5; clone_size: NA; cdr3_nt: TGTGCCAGCAGCTACGGGACAGGTGTCTATGGCTACACCTTC; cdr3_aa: CASSYGTGVYGYTF
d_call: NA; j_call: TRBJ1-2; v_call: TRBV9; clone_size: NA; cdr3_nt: TGTGCCAGCAGCCTCCCGGACAGCCGGGGGGTCTATGGCTACACCTTC; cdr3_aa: CASSLPDSRGVYGYTF
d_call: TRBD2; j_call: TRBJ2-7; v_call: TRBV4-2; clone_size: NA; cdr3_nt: TGTGCCAGCAGCCAAGAAACTTCCACGGGGGGGTCCTACGAGCAGTACTTC; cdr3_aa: CASSQETSTGGSYEQYF
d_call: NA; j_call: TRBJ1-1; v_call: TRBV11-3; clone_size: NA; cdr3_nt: TGTGCCAGCAGCTTCGCCGGGTCGCGAACCGGAACTGAAGCTTTCTTT; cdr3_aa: CASSFAGSRTGTEAFF
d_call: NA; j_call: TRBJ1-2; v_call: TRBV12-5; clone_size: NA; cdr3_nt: TGTGCTAGTGGTTTAGATGCGACCAGGTGTAACTATGGCTACACCTTC; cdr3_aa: CASGLDATRCNYGYTF
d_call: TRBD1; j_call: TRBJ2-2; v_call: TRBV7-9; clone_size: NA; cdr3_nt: TGTGCCAGCAGCTTCATTTCGGACAGGGTGAGAGGCACCGGGGAGCTGTTTTTT; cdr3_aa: CASSFISDRVRGTGELFF
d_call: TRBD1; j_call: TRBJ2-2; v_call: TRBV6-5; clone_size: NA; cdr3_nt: TGTGCCAGCAGTTTCGACAGGGGTGGAACCGGGGAGCTGTTTTTT; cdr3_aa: CASSFDRGGTGELFF
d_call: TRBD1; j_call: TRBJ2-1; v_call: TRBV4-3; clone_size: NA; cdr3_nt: TGCGCCAGCAGCCAAGATCTCGGACAGGGCCTACGTGGGCAGTTCTTC; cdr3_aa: CASSQDLGQGLRGQFF
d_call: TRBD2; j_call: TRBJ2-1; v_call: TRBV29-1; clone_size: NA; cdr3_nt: TGCAGCGTGAAGACTAGCGGGCGGGAGCAGTTCTTC; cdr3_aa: CSVKTSGREQFF
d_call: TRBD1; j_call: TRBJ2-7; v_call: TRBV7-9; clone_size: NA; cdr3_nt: TGTGCCAGCAGCACAACGGACAGGGATTACTACGAGCAGTACTTC; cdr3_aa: CASSTTDRDYYEQYF
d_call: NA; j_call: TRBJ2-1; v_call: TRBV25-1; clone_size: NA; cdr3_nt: TGTGCCAGCAGTGACAGGGAACGCGATGAGCAGTTCTTC; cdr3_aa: CASSDRERDEQFF
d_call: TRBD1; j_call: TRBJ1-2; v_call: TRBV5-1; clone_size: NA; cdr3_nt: TGCGCCAGCAGCTTGGCGGGGACAGGGAACTATGGCTACACCTTC; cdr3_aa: CASSLAGTGNYGYTF
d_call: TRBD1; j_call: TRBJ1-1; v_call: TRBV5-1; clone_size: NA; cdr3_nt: TGCGCCAGCAGCTTTCAGGGGGGGAACACTGAAGCTTTCTTT; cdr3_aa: CASSFQGGNTEAFF
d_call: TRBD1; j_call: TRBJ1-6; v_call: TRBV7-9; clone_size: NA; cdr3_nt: TGTGCCAGCAGCTTGACAGGGTCCAATAATTCACCCCTCCACTTT; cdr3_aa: CASSLTGSNNSPLHF
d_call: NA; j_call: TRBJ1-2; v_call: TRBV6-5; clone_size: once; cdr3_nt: TGTGCCAGCAGACCCTGGGACAAGGACTATGGCTACACCTTC; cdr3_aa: CASRPWDKDYGYTF
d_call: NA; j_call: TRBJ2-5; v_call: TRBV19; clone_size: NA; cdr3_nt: TGTGCCAGTAGTCCGTCCGGGCTGGGCGGGGAGACCCAGTACTTC; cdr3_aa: CASSPSGLGGETQYF
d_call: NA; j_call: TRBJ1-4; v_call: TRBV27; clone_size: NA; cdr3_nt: TGTGCCAGCAGTCTACTTCCAGGGGATCAGACTAATGAAAAACTGTTTTTT; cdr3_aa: CASSLLPGDQTNEKLFF
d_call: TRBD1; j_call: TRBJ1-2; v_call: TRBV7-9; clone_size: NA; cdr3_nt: TGTGCCAGCAACGACAGGGTAGACTATGGCTACACCTTC; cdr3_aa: CASNDRVDYGYTF
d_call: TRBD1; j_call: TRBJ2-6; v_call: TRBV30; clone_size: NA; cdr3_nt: TGTGCCTGGAGTACCGGACAGGGGGCGGGAGGGGCCAACGTCCTGACTTTC; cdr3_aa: CAWSTGQGAGGANVLTF
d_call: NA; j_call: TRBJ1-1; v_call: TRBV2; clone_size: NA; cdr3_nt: TGTGCCAGCGGGCGGTACAGGGAGGGCACTGAAGCTTTCTTT; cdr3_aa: CASGRYREGTEAFF
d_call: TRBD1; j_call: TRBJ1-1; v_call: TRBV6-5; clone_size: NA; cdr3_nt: TGTGCCAGCAGTTACGGGGACAGCGTATACACTGAAGCTTTCTTT; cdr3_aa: CASSYGDSVYTEAFF
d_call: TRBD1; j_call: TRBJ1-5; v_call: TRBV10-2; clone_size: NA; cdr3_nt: TGCGCCAGCTCGACAGGGCTCGATCAGCCCCAGAATTTT; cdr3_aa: CASSTGLDQPQNF
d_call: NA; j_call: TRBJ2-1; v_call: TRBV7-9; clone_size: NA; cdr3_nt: TGTGCCAGCGGCCCCCCGGCTAGAAAGCAGTTCTTC; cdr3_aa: CASGPPARKQFF
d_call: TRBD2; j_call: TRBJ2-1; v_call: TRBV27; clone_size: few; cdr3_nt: TGTGCCAGCAATTTCAGACCGACTAGCCTTCCGTACAATGAGCAGTTCTTC; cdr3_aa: CASNFRPTSLPYNEQFF
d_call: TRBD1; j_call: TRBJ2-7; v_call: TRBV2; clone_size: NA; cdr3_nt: TGTGCCAGCAGCCCTGGACAGGGGAGAGGCGAGCAGTACTTC; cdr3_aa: CASSPGQGRGEQYF
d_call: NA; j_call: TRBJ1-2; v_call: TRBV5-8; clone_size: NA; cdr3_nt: TGTGCCAGCAGCTCTAACAGGGCCGGCTATGGCTACACCTTC; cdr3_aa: CASSSNRAGYGYTF
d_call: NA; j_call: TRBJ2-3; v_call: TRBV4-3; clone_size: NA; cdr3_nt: TGCGCCAGCAGCCAAGATTTTGCAGGGCGTACAGATACGCAGTATTTT; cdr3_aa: CASSQDFAGRTDTQYF
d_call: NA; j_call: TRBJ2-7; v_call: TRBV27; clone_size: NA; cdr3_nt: TGTGCCAGCAGGCAAGGGGCATCGGGTCCCTACGAGCAGTACTTC; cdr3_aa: CASRQGASGPYEQYF
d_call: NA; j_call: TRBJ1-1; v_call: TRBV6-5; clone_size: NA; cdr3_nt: TGTGCCAGCAGACTACAGGGTTACATGAACACTGAAGCTTTCTTT; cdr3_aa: CASRLQGYMNTEAFF
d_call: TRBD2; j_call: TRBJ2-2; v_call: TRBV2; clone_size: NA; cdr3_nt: TGTGCCAGCAGTTTAGCGGGGGCCGACACCGGGGAGCTGTTTTTT; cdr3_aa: CASSLAGADTGELFF
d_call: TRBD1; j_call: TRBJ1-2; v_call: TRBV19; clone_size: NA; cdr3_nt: TGTGCCAGTAGTACGTGGACAGGGAGCAATGGCTACACCTTC; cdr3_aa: CASSTWTGSNGYTF
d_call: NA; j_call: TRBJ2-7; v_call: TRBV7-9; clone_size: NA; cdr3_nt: TGTGCCAGCAGCTTAGGAGGCGGTGACGAGCAGTACTTC; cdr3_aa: CASSLGGGDEQYF
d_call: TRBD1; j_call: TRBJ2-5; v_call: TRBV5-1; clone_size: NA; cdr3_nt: TGCGCCAGCATCCCTTCCGGGACAGGGGTGGGTGAGACCCAGTACTTC; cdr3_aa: CASIPSGTGVGETQYF
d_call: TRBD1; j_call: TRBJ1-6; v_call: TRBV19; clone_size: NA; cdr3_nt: TGTGCCAGTAGTATTGGGACAGTCCCCTCCCTCCACTTT; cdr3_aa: CASSIGTVPSLHF
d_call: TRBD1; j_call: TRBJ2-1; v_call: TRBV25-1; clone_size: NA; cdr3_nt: TGTGCCAGCAGTTCTCCGCCGGGACAGGGCAACAATGAGCAGTTCTTC; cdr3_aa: CASSSPPGQGNNEQFF
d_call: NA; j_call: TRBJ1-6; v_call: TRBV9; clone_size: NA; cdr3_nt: TGTGCCAGCAGCGTAGAGACTCGGTATAATTCACCCCTCCACTTT; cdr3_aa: CASSVETRYNSPLHF
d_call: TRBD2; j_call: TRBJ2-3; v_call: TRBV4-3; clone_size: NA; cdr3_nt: TGCGCCAGCAGTCCTTTAGCGGGGCGCACAGATACGCAGTATTTT; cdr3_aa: CASSPLAGRTDTQYF
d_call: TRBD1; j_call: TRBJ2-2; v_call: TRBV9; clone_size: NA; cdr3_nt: TGTGCCAGCAGCTCTCGGACAGGGAGGAACACCGGGGAGCTGTTTTTT; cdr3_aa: CASSSRTGRNTGELFF